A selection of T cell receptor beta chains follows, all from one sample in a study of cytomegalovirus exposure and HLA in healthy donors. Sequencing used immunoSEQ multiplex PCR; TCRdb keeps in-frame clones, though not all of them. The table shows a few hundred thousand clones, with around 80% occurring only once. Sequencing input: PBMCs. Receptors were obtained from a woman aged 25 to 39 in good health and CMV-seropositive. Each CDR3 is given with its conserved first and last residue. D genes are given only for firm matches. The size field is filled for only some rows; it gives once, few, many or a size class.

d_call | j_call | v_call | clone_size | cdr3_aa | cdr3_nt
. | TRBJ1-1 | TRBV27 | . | CASRLNTEAFF | TGTGCCAGCAGATTAAACACTGAAGCTTTCTTT
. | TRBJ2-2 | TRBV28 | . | CASSSTVNGARAGELFF | TGTGCCAGCAGCTCGACAGTTAACGGCGCTCGAGCCGGGGAGCTGTTTTTT
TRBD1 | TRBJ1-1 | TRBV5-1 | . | CASSSIQGIETEAFF | TGCGCCAGCAGCTCAATACAGGGGATTGAGACTGAAGCTTTCTTT
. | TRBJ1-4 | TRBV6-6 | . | CASWREKLFF | TGTGCCAGCTGGCGAGAAAAACTGTTTTTT
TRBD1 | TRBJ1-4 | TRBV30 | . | CAWSAGTGDEKLFF | TGTGCCTGGAGTGCCGGGACAGGGGACGAAAAACTGTTTTTT
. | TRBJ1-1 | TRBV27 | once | CASSLWAGGTEAFF | TGTGCCAGCAGTTTATGGGCGGGTGGCACTGAAGCTTTCTTT
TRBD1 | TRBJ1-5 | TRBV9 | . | CASSDSGTGGEEENQPQHF | TGTGCCAGCAGCGATAGCGGGACAGGGGGCGAGGAGGAAAATCAGCCCCAGCATTTT
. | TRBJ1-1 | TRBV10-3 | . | CAICCTGQMNTEAFF | TGTGCCATCTGTTGTACAGGGCAAATGAACACTGAAGCTTTCTTT
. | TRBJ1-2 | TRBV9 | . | CASSLLDRPISNYGYTF | TGTGCCAGCAGCCTACTAGACAGGCCCATTTCTAACTATGGCTACACCTTC
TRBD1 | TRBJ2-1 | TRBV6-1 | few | CASISTGDEQFF | TGTGCCAGCATATCAACAGGGGATGAGCAGTTCTTC
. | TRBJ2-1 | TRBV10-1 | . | CASSESRGNEQFF | TGCGCCAGCAGTGAGTCGAGGGGCAATGAGCAGTTCTTC
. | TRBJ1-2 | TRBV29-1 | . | CSVEPTGANYGYTF | TGCAGCGTTGAACCGACAGGCGCTAACTATGGCTACACCTTC
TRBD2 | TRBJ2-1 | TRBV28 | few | CASSSLAGETYNEQFF | TGTGCCAGCAGTTCTCTAGCGGGAGAAACTTACAATGAGCAGTTCTTC
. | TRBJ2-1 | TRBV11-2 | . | CASSLLQPQYNEQFF | TGTGCCAGCAGCTTGTTACAGCCCCAATACAATGAGCAGTTCTTC